This T cell receptor (beta chain) comes out of a study of OX40 agonist ivuxolimab in advanced cancers. Study results and caveats: Dose levels from 0.1 to 3.0 mg/kg saw CD4+ and CD8+ blood T cells expand clonally by week 6.

Germline V gene lookup returns CDR1 MDHEN and CDR2 SYDVKM. V was shortened by 3 bases and J by 2 bases, with 11 bases between the two germline ends. This CDR3 is built from 14 residues. Blood draws occurred at baseline, cycle 4 day 1, and cycle 7 day 1. Libraries were prepared by immunoSEQ multiplex PCR; TCRdb keeps only in-frame clonotypes and omits some of them. The data contain approximately 64,000 clones, about 82% of them singletons. Notes on this clone: Its matching antigen is unknown. Other nucleotide sequences from this sample produce the same CDR3.

This sequence originates from an adult with an advanced solid tumor such as melanoma, head and neck, liver or kidney cancer. The chain employs TRBV28 and TRBJ2-7; D is perhaps TRBD1 (6 bases). The source material was CD4+ or CD8+ T cells sorted from blood, sampled in a trial of the OX40 agonist ivuxolimab. The CDR3 spells CASSFNRVAYEQYF. The CDR3 DNA reads as TGTGCCAGCAGTTTCAACAGGGTAGCCTACGAGCAGTACTTC.